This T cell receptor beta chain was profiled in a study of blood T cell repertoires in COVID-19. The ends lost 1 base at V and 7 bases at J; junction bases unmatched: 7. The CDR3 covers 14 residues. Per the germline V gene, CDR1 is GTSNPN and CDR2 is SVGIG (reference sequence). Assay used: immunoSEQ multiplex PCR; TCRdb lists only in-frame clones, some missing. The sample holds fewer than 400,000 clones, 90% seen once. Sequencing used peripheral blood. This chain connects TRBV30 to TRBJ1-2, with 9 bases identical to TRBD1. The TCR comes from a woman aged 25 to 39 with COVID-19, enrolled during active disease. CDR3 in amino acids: CAWSADRGPLGYTF. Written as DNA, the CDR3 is TGTGCCTGGAGTGCGGACAGGGGCCCACTTGGCTACACCTTC.